This TCR beta chain was identified during a study of CD8+ T cells in alopecia areata. TCR sequencing used cDNA made by reverse transcription of extracted RNA. The assay was immunoSEQ multiplex PCR, and TCRdb's table has in-frame clones only and misses some. The sample records approximately 180,000 clones, more than 60% being singletons. This clone was seen a handful of times. Its specificity is unknown. Study results and limitations: Patients displayed less clarity in TCR sharing than mice, a finding possibly related to HLA.

CDR3 length: 15 residues. CDR1 MGHRA and CDR2 YSYEKL come from the germline V gene. The V end was cut by 2 bases, the J end by 3 bases, with 11 bases between. This TCR was recovered from a human donor with alopecia areata. The sequencing here drew on CD4+ T cells sorted from blood, taken at week 0. The chain combines TRBV4-1 with TRBJ2-1; D is possibly TRBD1 (5 bases). CDR3 bases: TGCGCCAGCAGCCAATCAGACAGTTACTACAATGAGCAGTTCTTC. Amino acids: CASSQSDSYYNEQFF.